These 30 T cell receptor beta chains were all obtained from the same sample, sequenced in a study of control samples from healthy donors and cancer patients. Libraries were prepared by immunoSEQ multiplex PCR; TCRdb keeps only in-frame clonotypes and omits some of them. Of 35,000 to 55,000 clones in the sample, less than 95% were seen once. The sample comprised PBMCs. The receptors come from a woman aged 35 to 49 with head and neck cancer.

The CDR3 DNA reads as TGTGCCAGCAGCCACGAATGGGGAGAAAAACTGTTTTTT. This sequence encodes CASSHEWGEKLFF. V and J are TRBV4-2 and TRBJ1-4; D is unresolved. There are 13 residues in the CDR3. Germline V CDR1 and CDR2: LGHNA, YNFKEQ. The germline V and J ends were trimmed by 3 bases and 8 bases, with 10 bases remaining between them.

The J gene is TRBJ2-1, the V gene TRBV9; D is undetermined. Germline V gene sequence: CDR1 SGDLS, CDR2 YYNGEE. The CDR3 runs to 15 residues. Between the trimmed V and J ends, which lost 0 bases and 0 bases, there was a span of 7 bases. The CDR3 reads CASSVGPSSYNEQFF. The CDR3 DNA is TGTGCCAGCAGCGTAGGACCTAGCTCCTACAATGAGCAGTTCTTC.

The chain couples TRBV27 to TRBJ2-1; 7 bases line up with TRBD1. Looked up from germline, CDR1 is MNHEY and CDR2 is SMNVEV (reference sequence). Trimming at V came to 2 bases and at J to 7 bases, leaving 11 bases not matched to a gene. CDR3 length equals 16 residues. CDR3 region: CASSLTGTARLNEQFF. In DNA form, the CDR3 reads TGTGCCAGCAGTTTAACCGGGACAGCCCGCCTGAATGAGCAGTTCTTC.

CDR3: CASSPDRKKQPQHF. CDR3 DNA sequence: TGTGCCAGCAGCCCCGACAGGAAGAAGCAGCCCCAGCATTTT. The chain employs TRBV6-5 and TRBJ1-5; D is perhaps TRBD1 (6 bases). V lost 6 bases to trimming and J lost 7 bases, with 16 bases between them. Looked up from germline, CDR1 is MNHEY and CDR2 is SVGAGI. There are 14 residues in the CDR3.

This clone appeared once. V is TRBV7-9 and J is TRBJ2-3; D may be TRBD1 or TRBD2 (5 bases each). The V and J ends lost 1 base and 5 bases respectively, with 7 bases between them. The CDR3 spans 13 residues. Germline CDR1 is SEHNR and CDR2 is FQNEAQ (reference sequence). CDR3 protein: CASSLGGEDTQYF. CDR3 in DNA: TGTGCCAGCAGCTTAGGAGGGGAAGATACGCAGTATTTT.

The CDR3 loop is CASSLEQGDEKLFF. CDR3 DNA sequence: TGCGCCAGCAGCTTGGAACAGGGGGATGAAAAACTGTTTTTT. This chain connects TRBV5-1 to TRBJ1-4; 8 positions agree with TRBD1. The CDR3 runs 14 residues. J gave up 6 bases and V 0 bases, and 1 base lay outside the gene matches. Germline V gene lookup returns CDR1 SGHRS and CDR2 YFSETQ.

The chain carries TRBV6-5 and TRBJ1-4, with D possibly being TRBD1 (5 bases). Germline V gene sequence: CDR1 MNHEY, CDR2 SVGAGI. This CDR3 has 12 residues. Trimming took off 10 bases at V and 7 bases at J, with 13 bases between the two ends. In nucleotides, the CDR3 is TGTGCCACGGGGCATAGGGTTGAAAAACTGTTTTTT. It specifies CATGHRVEKLFF.

The genes are TRBV29-1 and TRBJ2-2, with D maybe TRBD2 (7 bases). The CDR3 is made up of 15 amino acids. In germline, CDR1 is SQVTM, CDR2 ANQGSEA. V dropped 8 bases and J dropped 5 bases, with 21 bases sitting between them. CDR3 loop: CSSRCRGARTGELFF. DNA for the CDR3: TGCAGCTCCCGCTGTCGGGGGGCGCGGACCGGGGAGCTGTTTTTT.

The chain has TRBV29-1 and TRBJ2-1; TRBD1 is a possible D gene (6 bases). The V end was cut by 5 bases, the J end by 7 bases, with 12 bases between. CDR1 and CDR2 from the germline V gene are SQVTM and ANQGSEA. CDR3 length: 12 amino acids. The CDR3 DNA reads TGCAGCGTTATCATACAGGGAAATGAGCAGTTCTTC. Amino acids: CSVIIQGNEQFF.

This sequence joins TRBV5-4 and TRBJ1-6, with 7 bases matching TRBD1. This CDR3 is built from 14 residues. In germline, CDR1 is SGHNT, CDR2 YYREEE (reference sequence). The V segment lost 5 bases and the J segment 6 bases; nucleotides outside the gene matches: 5. This CDR3 is CASRPGQVNSPLHF. The CDR3 DNA reads as TGTGCCAGCAGACCAGGACAGGTTAATTCACCCCTCCACTTT.

The chain has TRBV12-5 and TRBJ1-1; D is possibly TRBD1 (5 bases). Trimming left V 2 bases short and J 5 bases short, with 21 bases between. Per germline, CDR1 LGHNT and CDR2 FRNRAP. This CDR3 is 17 amino acids long. CDR3 protein: CASGLSRPGRGRTEAFF. The CDR3 region has the DNA TGTGCTAGTGGTTTGTCACGGCCCGGTCGGGGGAGGACTGAAGCTTTCTTT.

This clone was seen once. This chain links TRBV11-3 with TRBJ2-2; 10 nucleotides agree with TRBD2. There are 16 residues in the CDR3. Per the germline V gene, CDR1 is SGHNT and CDR2 is YENEEA. V shed 5 bases, J shed 1 base, and the junction held 4 bases outside the gene matches. The DNA of the CDR3 is TGTGCCAGCAGCAAACTAGCGGGATTGAACACCGGGGAGCTGTTTTTT. Encoded protein: CASSKLAGLNTGELFF.

The V gene is TRBV11-2, the J gene TRBJ2-3, with D tentatively TRBD1 or TRBD2 (5 bases each). The CDR3 has 14 amino acids. The germline CDR1 and CDR2 sequences are SGHAT and FQNNGV. Trimming removed 3 bases at V and 0 bases at J, with 7 bases between. The CDR3 spells CASSLGRSTDTQYF. CDR3 nucleotides: TGTGCCAGCAGCTTGGGACGGAGCACAGATACGCAGTATTTT.

V and J are TRBV5-1 and TRBJ2-7; D is unclear. CDR1 is SGHRS and CDR2 is YFSETQ in the germline V gene. V lost 4 bases to trimming and J lost 5 bases, with 13 bases between them. The CDR3 sequence is 13 residues long. DNA of the CDR3: TGCGCCAGCAGCCGTTTTCATACTAACGAGCAGTACTTC. Its translation is CASSRFHTNEQYF.

V usage is TRBV6-2 or TRBV6-3 and J usage is TRBJ2-7, with TRBD2 matching 8 bases. Germline lookup yields CDR1 MNHEY and CDR2 SVGEGT. CDR3 length: 18 amino acids. J was trimmed by 0 bases and V by 2 bases; bases with no gene match: 12. CDR3 protein: CASSYPGGAGVPSYEQYF. CDR3 in DNA: TGTGCCAGCAGTTACCCCGGGGGGGCGGGAGTCCCCTCCTACGAGCAGTACTTC.

The CDR3, as DNA: TGTGCCAGCAGGAGACAGTCCCCGAGAACTGAAGCTTTCTTT. It encodes CASRRQSPRTEAFF. The rearrangement joins TRBV5-4 to TRBJ1-1; D may be TRBD1 (5 bases). Germline CDR1 reads SGHNT; CDR2 reads YYREEE (reference sequence). Between the trimmed V and J ends, which lost 5 bases and 5 bases, there was a span of 16 bases. CDR3 length equals 14 residues.

The chain links TRBV5-1 to TRBJ1-2, with 7 bases that match TRBD1. V lost 6 bases and J lost 6; bases outside the gene matches: 14. Germline V gene data show CDR1 as SGHRS and CDR2 as YFSETQ. This CDR3 has 15 residues. The CDR3 DNA reads TGCGCCAGCAACCCCCTGGGGGACAGTTCGCATGGCTACACCTTC. It yields the protein CASNPLGDSSHGYTF.

This clone was seen only a few times. CDR3 amino acids: CASSLGPPGRDSPLHF. The CDR3 DNA is TGTGCCAGCAGCTTAGGGCCCCCAGGGAGGGATTCACCCCTCCACTTT. The gene calls are TRBV7-9 and TRBJ1-6, with D possibly matching TRBD1 (5 bases). This CDR3 region has 16 residues. Looked up from germline, CDR1 is SEHNR and CDR2 is FQNEAQ (reference sequence). Trimming left V 1 base short and J 8 bases short, with 15 bases between.

The V gene is TRBV7-3, the J gene TRBJ2-1, with 12 bases lining up with TRBD2. From germline, CDR1 is SGHTA and CDR2 FQGTGA. Trimming took 4 bases from V and 3 from J; bases not matched to a gene: 1. The CDR3 is 15 amino acids. The CDR3 DNA follows: TGTGCCAGCAGCTGGACTAGCGGGGTCTACAATGAGCAGTTCTTC. It is translated as CASSWTSGVYNEQFF.

The chain joins TRBV5-5 to TRBJ1-4; maybe TRBD1 (6 bases). The CDR3 has 16 residues. Per the germline V gene, CDR1 is SGHKS and CDR2 is YYEKEE (reference sequence). With 0 bases removed from V and 0 bases from J, the gap between germline ends came to 9 bases. CDR3 sequence (DNA): TGTGCCAGCAGCTTGGGAGGGACAACAACTAATGAAAAACTGTTTTTT. This encodes CASSLGGTTTNEKLFF.

This sequence joins TRBV30 and TRBJ2-7, with D maybe TRBD2 (5 bases). The CDR3 totals 12 residues. Germline V CDR1 and CDR2: GTSNPN, SVGIG (reference sequence). Deletions cut 1 base from V and 3 bases from J, with 7 bases between. The CDR3 reads CAWSDRDYEQYF. The CDR3 bases are TGTGCCTGGAGTGACCGGGACTACGAGCAGTACTTC.

The chain recombines TRBV19 with TRBJ1-2; D possibly corresponds to TRBD1 (5 bases). The CDR3 consists of 14 residues. Germline V gene lookup returns CDR1 LNHDA and CDR2 SQIVND (reference sequence). The germline V and J ends were trimmed by 1 base and 2 bases, with 8 bases remaining between them. The CDR3 sequence: CASSIGAGNYGYTF. Written as DNA, the CDR3 is TGTGCCAGTAGTATAGGGGCAGGGAACTATGGCTACACCTTC.

The chain is built from TRBV7-9 and TRBJ1-1; weak D call: TRBD1 (5 bases). The V gene lost 7 bases and the J gene lost 0 bases, with 21 bases spanning the gap. The CDR3 covers 17 residues. CDR1 is SEHNR and CDR2 is FQNEAQ in the germline V gene (reference sequence). DNA for the CDR3: TGTGCCAGCACCAAAGACCCCCATAGGGGCATGAACACTGAAGCTTTCTTT. This codes for CASTKDPHRGMNTEAFF. Full variable domain (remainder filled in from reference TRBV7-9 and TRBJ1-1): DTGVSQNPRHKITKRGQNVTFRCDPISEHNRLYWYRQTLGQGPEFLTYFQNEAQLEKSRLLSDRFSAERPKGSFSTLEIQRTEQGDSAMYLCASTKDPHRGMNTEAFFGQGTRLTVV.

The chain recombines TRBV12-5 with TRBJ2-1; D possibly corresponds to TRBD2 (5 bases). In germline, CDR1 is LGHNT, CDR2 FRNRAP. The CDR3 totals 18 residues. Trimming removed 0 bases from V and 2 bases from J, with 17 bases in between. Written as DNA, the CDR3 is TGTGCTAGTGGTTTGGTAACCCCGGGTCAGAGGGCCTACAATGAGCAGTTCTTC. This sequence encodes CASGLVTPGQRAYNEQFF.

CDR3 amino acids: CASSPFAGWATEAFF. The CDR3 DNA follows: TGTGCCAGCAGCCCCTTTGCAGGGTGGGCCACTGAAGCTTTCTTT. The chain carries TRBV7-2 and TRBJ1-1; D may be TRBD1 (5 bases). The CDR3 length is 15 residues. V dropped 5 bases and J dropped 4 bases, with 17 bases sitting between them. Germline V lookup: CDR1 SGHTA, CDR2 FQGNSA.

The rearrangement links TRBV4-1 to TRBJ2-1; weak D call: TRBD1 (5 bases). V was shortened by 4 bases and J by 8 bases, with 12 bases between the two germline ends. Germline CDR1 is MGHRA and CDR2 is YSYEKL. The CDR3 spans 13 residues. CDR3 in DNA: TGCGCCAGCAGCCGGGGCATTCCTTATGAGCAGTTCTTC. Protein product: CASSRGIPYEQFF.

The chain is built from TRBV10-2 and TRBJ2-5; TRBD1 agrees at 10 bases. The CDR3 runs 13 residues. Germline values: CDR1 WSHSY, CDR2 SAAADI. J gave up 5 bases and V 5 bases, and 2 bases lay outside the gene matches. CDR3: CASSQGQGETQYF. The DNA for the CDR3 is TGCGCCAGCAGTCAGGGACAGGGGGAGACCCAGTACTTC.

The rearrangement uses TRBV7-2 and TRBJ2-7, with TRBD2 identical over 8 bases. J lost 3 bases, V lost 4 bases, and 8 bases had no gene match. The CDR3 has 15 residues. From germline, CDR1 is SGHTA and CDR2 FQGNSA. The CDR3 sequence: CASSYPPGGLYEQYF. The CDR3 bases are TGTGCCAGCAGCTACCCCCCGGGGGGGCTCTACGAGCAGTACTTC. The whole variable domain, filled in from reference TRBV7-2 and TRBJ2-7, reads GAGVSQSPSNKVTEKGKDVELRCDPISGHTALYWYRQSLGQGLEFLIYFQGNSAPDKSGLPSDRFSAERTGGSVSTLTIQRTQQEDSAVYLCASSYPPGGLYEQYFGPGTRLTVT.

The chain is built from TRBV4-2 and TRBJ2-5, with 8 bases matching TRBD2. The CDR3 extends over 17 amino acids. Looked up from germline, CDR1 is LGHNA and CDR2 is YNFKEQ. The V segment lost 4 bases and the J segment 1 base; nucleotides outside the gene matches: 11. CDR3 residues: CASSPLPSAGVQETQYF. The DNA of the CDR3 is TGTGCCAGCAGCCCCCTTCCGTCAGCGGGGGTCCAAGAGACCCAGTACTTC.

CDR3 residues: CASSRGLAGDEQFF. The CDR3 region has the DNA TGTGCCAGCAGCCGGGGACTAGCGGGCGATGAGCAGTTCTTC. This chain joins TRBV11-3 and TRBJ2-1, with 12 bases aligning to TRBD2. With V trimmed by 5 bases and J by 8 bases, 4 bases remained unmatched. The length of the CDR3 is 14 residues. CDR1 and CDR2 (germline): SGHNT, YENEEA.